This T cell receptor (beta chain) was observed in a study of memory CD4+ T cells and cytomegalovirus serostatus. Study-level points and caveats: The CMV-associated TCR signature appears largely within the CD4+ memory repertoire.

Assay: immunoSEQ multiplex PCR; the TCRdb copy retains only in-frame clones and omits some. The table has fewer than 40,000 clones, 65% to 80% seen once; the top ten hold roughly 5%. Per germline, CDR1 MNHEY and CDR2 SVGAGI. The CDR3 has 13 amino acids. V lost 7 bases and J lost 8, with 15 bases in between. The sort gate was single viable CD3+CD4+CD8-CD45RO+ cells for memory CD4+ T cells. Of note for this clone: What it binds is not known.

The sequence derives from an adult in good health and CMV-seropositive. The chain uses TRBV6-5 and TRBJ2-1; D tentatively reads TRBD1 or TRBD2 (6 bases each). The sample comprised memory CD4+ T cells from blood. For the CDR3, the DNA is TGTGCCAGCACTCCGGGGGCTTGGTATGAGCAGTTCTTC. Protein product: CASTPGAWYEQFF.